The present T cell receptor (beta chain) was sequenced within a study of T cells in Graves' hyperthyroidism and ophthalmopathy. Regions amplified from RNA transcripts were the TCR beta CDR3 regions. A set of HTBI primers served as the primers for a first-round RT-PCR of the TCR CDR3. TCRdb re-analysed the multiplex PCR reads in MiXCR, keeping a single row per CDR3 protein. Of a few hundred thousand distinct CDR3 sequences in the sample, less than 20% were seen once. This clonotype was recorded many times. The CDR3 has 13 residues. Trimming left V 7 bases short and J 7 bases short, with 11 bases between. Germline assignment: CDR1 SEHNR and CDR2 FQNEAQ (reference sequence).

V is TRBV7-9 and J is TRBJ1-6; TRBD1 is a possible D gene (5 bases). Sequencing was done on a sample of blood. The clonotype originates from a woman in her thirties with Graves' hyperthyroidism. The CDR3 DNA is TGTGCCAGCACCCGGGACGGGAATTCACCCCTCCACTTT. Its protein is CASTRDGNSPLHF.